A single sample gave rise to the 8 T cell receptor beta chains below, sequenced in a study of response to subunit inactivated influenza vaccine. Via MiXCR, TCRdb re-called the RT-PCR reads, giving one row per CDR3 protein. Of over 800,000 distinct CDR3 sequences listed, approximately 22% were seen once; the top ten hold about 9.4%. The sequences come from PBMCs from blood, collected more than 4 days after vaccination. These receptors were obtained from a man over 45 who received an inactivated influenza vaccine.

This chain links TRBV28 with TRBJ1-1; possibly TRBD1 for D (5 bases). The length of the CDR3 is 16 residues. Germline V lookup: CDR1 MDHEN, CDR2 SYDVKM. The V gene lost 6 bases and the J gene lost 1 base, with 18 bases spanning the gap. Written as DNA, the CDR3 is TGTGCCAGCAGCCGTCCTACCGGGACGGGGAACACTGAAGCTTTCTTT. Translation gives CASSRPTGTGNTEAFF.

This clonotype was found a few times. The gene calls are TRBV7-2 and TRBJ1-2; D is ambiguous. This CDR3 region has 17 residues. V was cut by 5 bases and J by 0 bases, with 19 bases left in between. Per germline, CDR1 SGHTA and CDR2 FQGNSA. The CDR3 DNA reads TGTGCCAGCAGCCCAGTCGGTAGGGCGCTAGCTAACTATGGCTACACCTTC. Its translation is CASSPVGRALANYGYTF.

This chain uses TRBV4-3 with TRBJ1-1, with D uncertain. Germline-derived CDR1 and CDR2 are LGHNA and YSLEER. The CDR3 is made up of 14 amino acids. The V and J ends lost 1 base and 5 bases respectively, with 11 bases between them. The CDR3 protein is CASSQGGQWTEAFF. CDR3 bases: TGCGCCAGCAGCCAAGGTGGCCAGTGGACTGAAGCTTTCTTT.

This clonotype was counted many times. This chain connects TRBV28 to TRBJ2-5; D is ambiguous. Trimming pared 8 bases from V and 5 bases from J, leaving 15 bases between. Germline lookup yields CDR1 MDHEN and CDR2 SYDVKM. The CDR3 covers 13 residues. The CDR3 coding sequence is TGTGCCAGCGGGCCCGCGATCAGGGAGACCCAGTACTTC. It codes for CASGPAIRETQYF.

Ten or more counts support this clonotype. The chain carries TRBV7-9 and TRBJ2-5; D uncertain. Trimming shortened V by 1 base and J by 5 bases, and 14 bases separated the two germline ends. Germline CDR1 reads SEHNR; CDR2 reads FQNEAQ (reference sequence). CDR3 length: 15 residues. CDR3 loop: CASSLGSYQWETQYF. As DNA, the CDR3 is TGTGCCAGCAGCTTAGGGTCCTATCAGTGGGAGACCCAGTACTTC.

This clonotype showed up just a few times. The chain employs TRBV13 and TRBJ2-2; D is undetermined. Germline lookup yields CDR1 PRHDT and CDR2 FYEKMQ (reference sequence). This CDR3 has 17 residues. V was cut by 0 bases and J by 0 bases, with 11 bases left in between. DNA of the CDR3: TGTGCCAGCAGCTTAGGACCCTATGGGACGAACACCGGGGAGCTGTTTTTT. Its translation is CASSLGPYGTNTGELFF. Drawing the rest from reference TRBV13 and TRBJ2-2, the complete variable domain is AAGVIQSPRHLIKEKRETATLKCYPIPRHDTVYWYQQGPGQDPQFLISFYEKMQSDKGSIPDRFSAQQFSDYHSELNMSSLELGDSALYFCASSLGPYGTNTGELFFGEGSRLTVL.

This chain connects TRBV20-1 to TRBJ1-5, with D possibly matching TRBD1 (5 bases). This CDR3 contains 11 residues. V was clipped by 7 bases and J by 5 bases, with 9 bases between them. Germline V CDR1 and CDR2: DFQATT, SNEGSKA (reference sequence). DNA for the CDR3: TGCAGTGTAGGGGTCCATCAGCCCCAGCATTTT. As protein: CSVGVHQPQHF.

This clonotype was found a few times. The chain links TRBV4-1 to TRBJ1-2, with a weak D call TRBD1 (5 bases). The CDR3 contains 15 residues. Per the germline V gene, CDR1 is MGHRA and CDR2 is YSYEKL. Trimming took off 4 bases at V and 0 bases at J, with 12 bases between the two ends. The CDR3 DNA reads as TGCGCCAGCAGCCTGGCGGCAGGGACTAACTATGGCTACACCTTC. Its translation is CASSLAAGTNYGYTF.